The next 9 T cell receptor beta chains were all read from a single sample in a study of control samples from healthy donors and cancer patients. Profiled with immunoSEQ multiplex PCR; TCRdb holds only in-frame clones, not every one. Of about 270,000 clones listed, almost 85% were seen once; the top ten hold more than 10%. Sequenced input: PBMCs. These TCRs come from an older woman with lung cancer.

For the CDR3, the DNA is TGTGCCAGCAGCTTAAGATCCTGGGACTTTTACAATGAGCAGTTCTTC. Amino acid sequence: CASSLRSWDFYNEQFF. V gene TRBV7-2 combines with J gene TRBJ2-1; a possible D gene is TRBD2 (6 bases). The V gene's germline CDR1 is SGHTA and CDR2 FQGNSA. The V gene lost 2 bases and the J gene lost 4 bases, with 15 bases spanning the gap. The length of the CDR3 is 16 residues.

The chain has TRBV6-5 and TRBJ2-5; D is ambiguous. The ends were cut back, 0 bases at V and 9 bases at J, with 14 bases in the middle. There are 14 residues in the CDR3. Per the germline V gene, CDR1 is MNHEY and CDR2 is SVGAGI. The CDR3 reads CASSYSVTAWAQYF. The DNA of the CDR3 is TGTGCCAGCAGTTACTCCGTCACCGCGTGGGCCCAGTACTTC.

CDR3 DNA sequence: TGTGCCATGACATCAGACGTGGATCAGCCCCAGCATTTT. This translates into CAMTSDVDQPQHF. The chain has TRBV10-3 and TRBJ1-5; D is unresolved. CDR1 ENHRY and CDR2 SYGVKD come from the germline V gene. This CDR3 spans 13 amino acids. V dropped 9 bases and J dropped 5 bases, with 14 bases sitting between them.

This sequence joins TRBV11-2 and TRBJ1-5, with 8 nucleotides matching TRBD1. V was pared by 6 bases and J by 7 bases, with 8 bases of the junction left unmatched. This CDR3 region has 14 residues. Germline V lookup: CDR1 SGHAT, CDR2 FQNNGV. Written as DNA, the CDR3 is TGTGCCAGCAGTAATACAGGGGGAGGACAGCCCCAGCATTTT. Translation: CASSNTGGGQPQHF.

The chain is built from TRBV10-3 and TRBJ2-2; 13 bases are a match to TRBD2. The CDR3 is 16 residues long. V lost 5 bases to trimming and J lost 9 bases; unmatched junction nucleotides: 9. CDR1 ENHRY and CDR2 SYGVKD come from the germline V gene. The chain's CDR3 is CAISRTSGGDNRELFF. The CDR3 bases are TGTGCCATCAGTCGGACTAGCGGGGGAGATAACCGGGAGCTGTTTTTT.

The chain has TRBV7-8 and TRBJ1-1; D call uncertain. Germline V lookup: CDR1 SGHVS, CDR2 FQNEAQ. The CDR3 loop spans 13 amino acids. V was pared by 5 bases and J by 2 bases, with 9 bases between. The CDR3 reads CASSDDTNTEAFF. The CDR3 coding sequence is TGTGCCAGCAGCGACGACACTAACACTGAAGCTTTCTTT.

The V and J genes are TRBV5-4 and TRBJ1-1; D perhaps matches TRBD1 (5 bases). The CDR3 runs to 16 residues. V was pared by 5 bases and J by 3 bases, with 20 bases between. Germline loops: CDR1 SGHNT, CDR2 YYREEE (reference sequence). In DNA form, the CDR3 reads TGTGCCAGCAGGCCAAAGGCGGGGCAAGTCGACACTGAAGCTTTCTTT. Translated: CASRPKAGQVDTEAFF.

The V call is TRBV28, the J call TRBJ2-6; tentative D call: TRBD1 (5 bases). Trimming took 5 bases from V and 2 from J, leaving 13 bases between them. The germline CDR1 and CDR2 sequences are MDHEN and SYDVKM. The CDR3 is made up of 16 amino acids. This CDR3 is CASSVGLTAGANVLTF. The CDR3 DNA follows: TGTGCCAGCAGTGTGGGATTGACAGCTGGGGCCAACGTCCTGACTTTC. Together with reference TRBV28 and TRBJ2-6, the CDR3 gives the full variable domain: DVKVTQSSRYLVKRTGEKVFLECVQDMDHENMFWYRQDPGLGLRLIYFSYDVKMKEKGDIPEGYSVSREKKERFSLILESASTNQTSMYLCASSVGLTAGANVLTFGAGSRLTVL.

This chain joins TRBV5-5 and TRBJ2-5; 8 bases line up with TRBD2. CDR1 SGHKS and CDR2 YYEKEE come from the germline V gene (reference sequence). V shed 4 bases, J shed 5 bases, and the junction held 4 bases outside the gene matches. This CDR3 has 13 residues. The CDR3 DNA is TGTGCCAGCAGCCCGGGGGGGTGGGAGACCCAGTACTTC. Its protein is CASSPGGWETQYF. Filled out from reference TRBV5-5 and TRBJ2-5, the complete variable domain reads DAGVTQSPTHLIKTRGQQVTLRCSPISGHKSVSWYQQVLGQGPQFIFQYYEKEERGRGNFPDRFSARQFPNYSSELNVNALLLGDSALYLCASSPGGWETQYFGPGTRLLVL.